The rows below give T cell receptor beta chains drawn from one sample of a study of cytomegalovirus exposure and HLA in healthy donors. Profiling relied on immunoSEQ multiplex PCR, and the TCRdb table lists in-frame clones only, not all of them. The repertoire holds roughly 100,000 clones, about 59% seen once, with 3.8% in the top ten. Source material: PBMCs. Every receptor here comes from a man aged 30 to 45 in good health and CMV-seropositive. CDR3s include the opening cysteine and the closing phenylalanine or tryptophan. A D gene is named only where the DNA matches it firmly. Rows give clone size only sometimes, using once, few, many, or a class for an expanded clone.

V,D,J,size,DNA,CDR3
TRBV13,-,TRBJ2-7,-,TGTGCCAGCGGGCGGGTTGGAGGGTACGAGCAGTACTTC,CASGRVGGYEQYF
TRBV10-3,-,TRBJ2-5,-,TGTGCCATCAGTGAGAAGAGGGCGAGAGAGACCCAGTACTTC,CAISEKRARETQYF
TRBV7-9,TRBD1,TRBJ2-3,-,TGTGCCAGCAGCTTAGTTGGACAGGGGACCACAGATACGCAGTATTTT,CASSLVGQGTTDTQYF
TRBV5-1,TRBD1,TRBJ2-3,-,TGCGCCAGCAGCTCGCGGGACAGGGGTTTCACAGATACGCAGTATTTT,CASSSRDRGFTDTQYF
TRBV12-5,TRBD2,TRBJ2-5,-,TGTGCTAGTGGTTTGGCTAGCGGGGGAAAGGAGACCCAGTACTTC,CASGLASGGKETQYF
TRBV7-6,-,TRBJ2-5,-,TGTGCCAGCAGCGTCGTCGGCCAAGAGACCCAGTACTTC,CASSVVGQETQYF
TRBV2,-,TRBJ1-4,few,TGTGCCAGCGGGCCTCGACCAGCCGAAAAACTGTTTTTT,CASGPRPAEKLFF
TRBV28,TRBD1,TRBJ1-5,-,TGTGCCAGCAGCCCAGACAGGGTCTTGTTAGATAATCAGCCCCAGCATTTT,CASSPDRVLLDNQPQHF
TRBV19,TRBD1,TRBJ1-4,-,TGTGCCAGTAGCGGAACTACAGGGGTAGGGGAAAAACTGTTTTTT,CASSGTTGVGEKLFF
TRBV6-6,TRBD1,TRBJ1-4,-,TGTGCCAGCAGTTACCCGGACAGGGCGGAGGAAAAACTGTTTTTT,CASSYPDRAEEKLFF
TRBV11-3,TRBD2,TRBJ2-2,-,TGTGCCAGCAGGTCCGGATTCCCAGCGGGGGGGCCGGCGTCCGGGGAGCTGTTTTTT,CASRSGFPAGGPASGELFF
TRBV7-9,-,TRBJ2-4,-,TGTGCCAGCAGCTTAGATGTTTCAGGGCAGGGCATAAACATTCAGTACTTC,CASSLDVSGQGINIQYF
TRBV7-9,TRBD2,TRBJ2-5,-,TGTTCCAGCAGCCCACTAGCGGGGGGAATTCAAGAGACCCAGTACTTC,CSSSPLAGGIQETQYF
TRBV5-6,-,TRBJ2-1,-,TGTGCCAGCAGTTCTGACACTTCATTTTACAATGAGCAGTTCTTC,CASSSDTSFYNEQFF
TRBV2,-,TRBJ2-7,-,TGTGCCAGCAAGCTAACCTACGAGCAGTACTTC,CASKLTYEQYF
TRBV6-1,-,TRBJ2-6,few,TGTGCCAGCAGTGAACAGGGGTCTGGGGCCAACGTCCTGACTTTC,CASSEQGSGANVLTF
TRBV4-2,-,TRBJ2-2,-,TGTGCCAGCAGCCAACTCTCGGGGAACACCGGGGAGCTGTTTTTT,CASSQLSGNTGELFF
TRBV7-9,TRBD1,TRBJ1-1,-,TGTGCCAGCAGCTTACCCGGGACAGCTGGGAACACTGAAGCTTTCTTT,CASSLPGTAGNTEAFF
TRBV5-6,TRBD2,TRBJ2-2,-,TGTGCCAGCAGCTTGAGTGAGCGGGGGGCCACCGGGGAGCTGTTTTTT,CASSLSERGATGELFF
TRBV11-3,TRBD2,TRBJ2-1,-,TGTGCCAGCAGCTCCCCTGGACTAGCGGGGGGAAATGAGCAGTTCTTC,CASSSPGLAGGNEQFF
TRBV7-8,TRBD1,TRBJ1-1,-,TGTGCCAGCAGCTTAGCGGGCTACAGGGGCTCGGTGCGTTTGAACACTGAAGCTTTCTTT,CASSLAGYRGSVRLNTEAFF
TRBV11-3,TRBD1,TRBJ2-7,-,TGTGCCAGCAGCTCCGACGCCGGGACAGAGTACTTC,CASSSDAGTEYF
TRBV6-5,TRBD2,TRBJ2-3,-,TGTGCCAGCCGGGGGGGGGCTGAGAATACGCAGTATTTT,CASRGGAENTQYF
TRBV4-1,-,TRBJ1-5,-,TGCGCCAGCAGCCAAGACGGGGGAATCGGCAATCAGCCCCAGCATTTT,CASSQDGGIGNQPQHF
TRBV7-9,-,TRBJ1-2,-,TGTGCCAGCAGCTTAGGGGAGGAGGGCTACACCTTC,CASSLGEEGYTF
TRBV10-2,TRBD2,TRBJ2-5,-,TGCGCCAGCAGCCTGGGACTAGCGGGGGGTCAAGAGACCCAGTACTTC,CASSLGLAGGQETQYF
TRBV21-1,-,TRBJ1-2,few,TGTGCCAGCAGCAAAGTCTATAAGGGACAGGGGGCAAATGGCTACACCTTC,CASSKVYKGQGANGYTF
TRBV9,-,TRBJ2-7,-,TGTGCCAGCAGCGTAGGGGACACCTACGAGCAGTACTTC,CASSVGDTYEQYF
TRBV10-3,TRBD1,TRBJ1-2,-,TGTGCCATCAGCGACAGGGTACGAGCTAACTATGGCTACACCTTC,CAISDRVRANYGYTF
TRBV19,TRBD1,TRBJ1-2,-,TGTGCCAGTAGTAGAGGACAGGAATACTATGGCTACACCTTC,CASSRGQEYYGYTF
TRBV29-1,-,TRBJ2-5,-,TGCAGCGTTGTGGGGAGACAAGAGACCCAGTACTTC,CSVVGRQETQYF
TRBV7-9,TRBD1,TRBJ2-4,-,TGTGCCAGCAGCTTAGAGGGGGCATGGGCCAAAAACATTCAGTACTTC,CASSLEGAWAKNIQYF
TRBV6-5,-,TRBJ1-2,-,TGTGCCAGCAGTAGTGCAGGGGATAACTATGGCTACACCTTC,CASSSAGDNYGYTF
TRBV11-2,-,TRBJ2-5,-,TGTGCCAGCAGCCCCCCTGTAGAGACCCAGTACTTC,CASSPPVETQYF
TRBV19,TRBD2,TRBJ2-3,-,TGTGCCAGTAGTAGGTCTAGCGGGGGGGCAACAGATACGCAGTATTTT,CASSRSSGGATDTQYF
TRBV6-5,-,TRBJ1-6,-,TGTGCCAGCAGCCCCGGATCGGGAAAATCACCCCTCCACTTT,CASSPGSGKSPLHF
TRBV15,-,TRBJ1-2,-,TGTGCCACCAGCGGTCCTACTTGGAGGGGCAGTGGCTACACCTTC,CATSGPTWRGSGYTF
TRBV19,TRBD2,TRBJ2-1,-,TGTGCCAGTAGTCCCAGCGGGGGCTACAATGAGCAGTTCTTC,CASSPSGGYNEQFF
TRBV4-1,-,TRBJ2-2,-,TGCGCCAGCAGGTCTCAGGGGAGAGACACCGGGGAGCTGTTTTTT,CASRSQGRDTGELFF
TRBV27,TRBD2,TRBJ2-7,-,TGTGCCAGCAGTTTATCTAGCGGGGGCTACGAGCAGTACTTC,CASSLSSGGYEQYF
TRBV5-4,TRBD2,TRBJ2-3,few,TGTGCCAGCAGCCCCGGGACTAGCGGGGGGTTTTTGGATACGCAGTATTTT,CASSPGTSGGFLDTQYF
TRBV10-1,TRBD1,TRBJ2-2,-,TGCGCCACGGCATCCGGGACAGCGACCGGGGAGCTGTTTTTT,CATASGTATGELFF
TRBV2,TRBD2,TRBJ2-7,-,TGTGCCAGCACTCTTAGCGGGGGGGCCTCGTACGAGCAGTACTTC,CASTLSGGASYEQYF
TRBV4-1,-,TRBJ2-6,-,TGCGCCAGCAGCCACGCCTACGTATCTGGGGCCAACGTCCTGACTTTC,CASSHAYVSGANVLTF
TRBV19,TRBD1,TRBJ2-7,-,TGTGCCAGTAGTATCGGGCAAAGGGGGCTAACCCCCTACGAGCAGTACTTC,CASSIGQRGLTPYEQYF
TRBV2,TRBD1,TRBJ1-6,-,TGTGCCAGCAGTGAATTCGGACAGGATAATTCACCCCTCCACTTT,CASSEFGQDNSPLHF
TRBV14,-,TRBJ1-6,-,TGTGCCAGCAGCCAAGTGAGTTTCGATTCACCCCTCCACTTT,CASSQVSFDSPLHF
TRBV11-2,TRBD1,TRBJ2-7,once,TGTGCCAGCAGGTTCACAGGGGGCGAGCAGTACTTC,CASRFTGGEQYF
TRBV10-3,TRBD1,TRBJ1-1,-,TGTGCCATCAGTGGGGCGACAGGGAGGACTGACACTGAAGCTTTCTTT,CAISGATGRTDTEAFF
TRBV7-9,TRBD1,TRBJ1-3,-,TGTGCCAGCAGCGTCGGACAGGGGCGAAACACCATATATTTT,CASSVGQGRNTIYF
TRBV19,TRBD2,TRBJ2-5,-,TGTGCCAGCACGGGACTAGCGGGACCACAAGAGACCCAGTACTTC,CASTGLAGPQETQYF